Following are 4 T cell receptor beta chains from one sample sequenced in a study of T-cell reconstitution after alpha-beta-depleted transplantation in children. Unique molecular identifiers featured in how the TCRbeta library was prepared. Via MiXCR, TCRdb re-called the PCR reads, giving one row per CDR3 protein. The sample shows over 150,000 distinct CDR3 sequences, approximately 6% of them seen only once. Specimen: PBMCs, collected before TCRalphabeta/CD19-depleted stem cell transplant. The receptors come from a girl under two years old with combined immunodeficiency, due to receive a stem cell transplant.

Many counts were recorded for this clonotype. The chain couples TRBV12-3 or TRBV12-4 to TRBJ1-6; D call uncertain. The CDR3 sequence is 15 residues long. Trimming left V 6 bases short and J 6 bases short, with 15 bases between. The CDR3 nucleotides are TGTGCCAGCAGCCCTAGGGCAGGTTTTAATTCACCCCTCCACTTT. It codes for CASSPRAGFNSPLHF.

This clonotype occurred many times. This sequence joins TRBV5-1 and TRBJ2-1, with 9 nucleotides matching TRBD2. Germline values: CDR1 SGHRS, CDR2 YFSETQ. The CDR3 has 16 residues. Trimming took 3 bases from V and 4 from J; bases not matched to a gene: 8. In nucleotides, the CDR3 is TGCGCCAGCAGCTCCTCAGCGGGGGGCCCTTACAATGAGCAGTTCTTC. Amino acid sequence: CASSSSAGGPYNEQFF.

This clonotype has ten or more counts. The rearrangement links TRBV29-1 to TRBJ1-5; D not resolved. Germline assignment: CDR1 SQVTM and CDR2 ANQGSEA. V lost 0 bases and J 1 base, leaving 10 bases between the germline ends. CDR3 length equals 15 residues. The CDR3 sequence is CSVEEGYGSNQPQHF. DNA of the CDR3: TGCAGCGTTGAAGAAGGGTATGGAAGCAATCAGCCCCAGCATTTT.

The table lists this clonotype with many counts. V and J are TRBV4-2 and TRBJ2-5, with 16 bases identical to TRBD2. Germline V gene data show CDR1 as LGHNA and CDR2 as YNFKEQ. The CDR3 has 17 residues. Losses at the gene ends were 2 bases for V and 5 bases for J; bases not matched to a gene: 5. The CDR3 loop is CASSQPGLAGGPETQYF. The CDR3 DNA follows: TGTGCCAGCAGCCAACCGGGACTAGCGGGAGGGCCGGAGACCCAGTACTTC.